This T cell receptor (beta chain) was sequenced in a study of cytomegalovirus exposure and HLA in healthy donors. General study findings and limits: In vitro assays verified that a few CMV-associated chains recognized CMV antigens specifically. The authors enumerated 164 TCR beta chains as linked to cytomegalovirus.

The method was immunoSEQ multiplex PCR; TCRdb's version includes in-frame clones alone and lacks a portion of them. The repertoire holds about 86,000 clones, with more than 85% as singletons. Between the trimmed V and J ends, which lost 1 base and 6 bases, there was a span of 6 bases. Germline V gene sequence: CDR1 LNHDA, CDR2 SQIVND (reference sequence). The length of the CDR3 is 12 residues. On this clone itself: Its antigen is still unknown.

The donors were part of the validation cohort of 120 subjects. That cohort was separate from the first cohort, which comprised fewer than 800 subjects. Sequencing used PBMCs. This chain joins TRBV19 and TRBJ1-2, with D unclear. This receptor was obtained from a man aged 18 to 29 in good health and CMV-seronegative. The CDR3 loop reads CASSIVADGYTF. In nucleotides, the CDR3 is TGTGCCAGTAGTATAGTTGCGGATGGCTACACCTTC.